Described below is a single TCR beta chain sequence and its context. The entry originates in a study of control samples from healthy donors and cancer patients. Sequenced by immunoSEQ multiplex PCR; TCRdb stores in-frame clones only, minus some. The repertoire consists of approximately 46,000 clones, with over 75% occurring once and the leading ten covering roughly 10%. Per germline, CDR1 MNHEY and CDR2 SMNVEV (reference sequence). The CDR3 is 13 amino acids. V lost 7 bases, J lost 1 base, and 9 bases lay in between. V is TRBV27 and J is TRBJ2-3, with a possible D match to TRBD2 (5 bases). Specimen: PBMCs. The sequence was collected from a woman between 55 and 75 years old with lung cancer. CDR3 in DNA: TGTGCCAGCATGCAGGAGGGCACAGATACGCAGTATTTT. Translated: CASMQEGTDTQYF.